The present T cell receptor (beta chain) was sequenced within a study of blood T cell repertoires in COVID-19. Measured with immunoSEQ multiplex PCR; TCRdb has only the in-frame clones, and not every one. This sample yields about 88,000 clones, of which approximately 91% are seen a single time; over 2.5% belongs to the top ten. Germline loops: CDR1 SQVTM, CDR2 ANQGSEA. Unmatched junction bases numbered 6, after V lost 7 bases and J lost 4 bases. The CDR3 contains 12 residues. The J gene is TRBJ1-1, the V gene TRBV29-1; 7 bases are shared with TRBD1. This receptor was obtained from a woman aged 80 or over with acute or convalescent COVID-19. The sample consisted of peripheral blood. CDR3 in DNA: TGCAGCGCGCAGGGGGGTAGCACTGAAGCTTTCTTT. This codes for CSAQGGSTEAFF.